These 28 T cell receptor beta chains share one sample of origin, sequenced in a study of regulatory T cells in long-lasting Graves disease (dated by TCRdb to about 2021). The time point label, read with the paper, signifies: newly diagnosed GD, antithyroid drugs for less than 3 months. For both TCR sequencing and RNA sequencing, RNA was extracted from PBMCs in TRIzol. Library generation was performed with multiplex PCR. TCRdb names Illumina HiSeq 4000 as the instrument used. To build TCR beta libraries, CDR3 regions were amplified by Arm-PCR using iRepertoire HTBI primers. TCRdb applied fastp at Q25 and MiXCR to the public reads, then kept only in-frame beta chains. All rows with the same CDR3 protein become a single entry with the most common DNA and genes. The sample has hundreds of thousands of distinct CDR3 sequences on record, approximately 15% of them singletons. Roughly 18% of the sample is in the top ten clones.

The data were also submitted as part of a second study, on T cells in Graves' hyperthyroidism and ophthalmopathy.

Here the sequenced sample was peripheral blood mononuclear cells (PBMCs), taken at new diagnosis, from a patient treated with antithyroid drugs. All receptors derive from a woman in her twenties or thirties with Graves disease. Donor details come from another sample of the same person, matched by shared clones.

This clonotype was recorded at least ten times. This chain connects TRBV6-5 to TRBJ2-7; D not resolved. Germline CDR1 is MNHEY and CDR2 is SVGAGI. The CDR3 extends over 14 amino acids. The V end lost 4 bases, the J end lost 0 bases, and 10 bases lay between the germline ends. CDR3 DNA sequence: TGTGCCAGCAGTTCGGTAGAATCCTCCTACGAGCAGTACTTC. Its translation: CASSSVESSYEQYF.

This clonotype was observed at least ten times. This rearrangement joins TRBV28 to TRBJ2-5; possible D gene TRBD1, 8 bases. The CDR3 totals 15 residues. Germline lookup yields CDR1 MDHEN and CDR2 SYDVKM. V lost 10 bases, J lost 4 bases, and 22 bases lay in between. The CDR3 bases are TGTGCCACTGTCCAGGGGGGGACAGGTGGAGAGACCCAGTACTTC. The encoded protein is CATVQGGTGGETQYF.

The chain recombines TRBV28 with TRBJ2-4, with unresolved D. The germline V gene has CDR1 MDHEN and CDR2 SYDVKM. Between the trimmed V and J ends, which lost 2 bases and 4 bases, there was a span of 9 bases. This CDR3 comprises 14 residues. The CDR3 DNA follows: TGTGCCAGCAGTTTACCGTTGGGAAAAAACATTCAGTACTTC. This translates into CASSLPLGKNIQYF.

This clonotype was observed many times. The chain carries TRBV6-1 and TRBJ1-4; 9 bases fit TRBD1. Germline CDR1 is MNHNS and CDR2 is SASEGT. The CDR3 spans 15 residues. V dropped 6 bases and J dropped 7; count of bases not matched to a gene: 9. The CDR3: CASSMDRGGFEKLFF. The DNA of the CDR3 is TGTGCCAGCAGCATGGACAGGGGCGGGTTTGAAAAACTGTTTTTT.

This clonotype was seen at least ten times. The chain is built from TRBV27 and TRBJ2-7; no definite D call. V gave up 6 bases and J gave up 0 bases, with 15 bases separating them. This CDR3 is 15 amino acids long. Germline V gene lookup returns CDR1 MNHEY and CDR2 SMNVEV (reference sequence). The CDR3 sequence is CASSKEFISSYEQYF. As DNA, the CDR3 is TGTGCCAGCAGCAAGGAATTTATTAGCTCCTACGAGCAGTACTTC.

With regard to this clonotype: This may come from a read error, since a much larger clone is one base off. This chain connects TRBV11-2 to TRBJ2-1; D possibly corresponds to TRBD2 (6 bases). Trimming left V 8 bases short and J 7 bases short, with 24 bases between. This CDR3 spans 16 amino acids. Per germline, CDR1 SGHAT and CDR2 FQNNGV. The CDR3 sequence: CASGSERAVRRNEQFF. The CDR3 DNA reads TGTGCCAGCGGCTCCGAGCGGGCCGTACGGAGGAATGAGCAGTTCTTC.

There are many counts of this clonotype. The gene calls are TRBV2 and TRBJ1-2; D uncertain. Trimming took 5 bases from V and 5 from J, leaving 18 bases between them. The CDR3 is 15 residues long. Germline V gene data show CDR1 as SNHLY and CDR2 as FYNNEI. CDR3 region: CASSRTGTPSYGYTF. Here the CDR3 DNA reads TGTGCCAGCAGTCGCACCGGAACGCCTTCTTATGGCTACACCTTC.

This clonotype was counted a few times. The chain recombines TRBV27 with TRBJ2-3; 12 bases fit TRBD1. CDR3 size: 16 residues. Germline CDR1 is MNHEY and CDR2 is SMNVEV (reference sequence). Unmatched junction bases numbered 6, after V lost 4 bases and J lost 4 bases. The CDR3 here is CASSSVGTGGPDTQYF. CDR3 DNA: TGTGCCAGCAGTTCCGTCGGGACAGGGGGCCCAGATACGCAGTATTTT.

This clonotype was counted many times. This rearrangement joins TRBV28 to TRBJ1-1; 9 nucleotides line up with TRBD1. Germline V gene lookup returns CDR1 MDHEN and CDR2 SYDVKM. There are 14 residues in the CDR3. After removal of 5 bases from V and 3 bases from J, the junction contained 4 bases not matched to a gene. CDR3 amino acids: CASSTGQGHTEAFF. In DNA form, the CDR3 reads TGTGCCAGCAGTACAGGACAGGGGCACACTGAAGCTTTCTTT.

The table lists this clonotype with a few counts. The junction does not match germline at one end; this may be a read error. The chain employs TRBV7-7 and TRBJ2-2; D call uncertain. The CDR3 has 12 residues. Germline CDR1 SSHAT, CDR2 FNYEAQ (reference sequence). The CDR3 loop is CASSQNSGELFF. The CDR3 DNA reads TGTGCTAGCAGCCAAAATTCCGGGGAGCTGTTTTTT.

This clonotype was detected ten times or more. A read error may account for a junction end that differs from germline. This rearrangement joins TRBV20-1 to TRBJ1-2, with D unresolved. Germline loops: CDR1 DFQATT, CDR2 SNEGSKA (reference sequence). The CDR3 contains 14 residues. The CDR3 DNA follows: TGCAGTTCTAGACCCACGGGGTTTGGCTATGGCTACACCTTC. Amino acids: CSSRPTGFGYGYTF.

V and J are TRBV7-8 and TRBJ2-1; TRBD1 might be the D (6 bases). Trimming took 7 bases from V and 6 from J, leaving 22 bases between them. There are 16 residues in the CDR3. The germline V gene has CDR1 SGHVS and CDR2 FQNEAQ. The DNA for the CDR3 is TGTGCCAGCATCCCCCCAGGAGCCTTACAGGGCAATGAGCAGTTCTTC. This gives the protein CASIPPGALQGNEQFF.

This clonotype turned up a few times. The J gene is TRBJ2-1, the V gene TRBV6-2 or TRBV6-3; TRBD1 matches at 9 bases. This CDR3 is built from 13 residues. The junction had 3 bases not matched to a gene; V was cut back by 4 bases and J by 8 bases. Germline CDR1 MNHEY, CDR2 SVGEGT. The CDR3 is CASSWDRADEQFF. As DNA, the CDR3 is TGTGCCAGCAGTTGGGACAGGGCCGATGAGCAGTTCTTC.

The rearrangement joins TRBV10-1 to TRBJ2-1; D unclear. The CDR3 is 14 amino acids. V was trimmed by 0 bases and J by 8 bases, leaving 11 bases between them. CDR1 is WNHNN, CDR2 SYGVQD, per germline (reference sequence). CDR3 nucleotide sequence: TGCGCCAGCAGTGAGTCGGGCCGCGGCGATGAGCAGTTCTTC. Protein sequence: CASSESGRGDEQFF.

This clonotype was recorded many times. V usage is TRBV7-9 and J usage is TRBJ2-1; 10 bases fit TRBD2. The CDR3 spans 16 residues. Germline CDR1 SEHNR, CDR2 FQNEAQ (reference sequence). V shed 5 bases and J 6 bases; nucleotides not matched to a gene: 10. CDR3 coding DNA: TGTGCCAGCAGCCCCTCGGGACTAGCGACGTTCAATGAGCAGTTCTTC. The encoded protein is CASSPSGLATFNEQFF.

CDR3 nucleotides: TGTGCCAGCAGCTTAGCGCCCCAGGCTAGCGGGAGTGGGGAGCTGTTTTTT. Translation: CASSLAPQASGSGELFF. The chain recombines TRBV7-2 with TRBJ2-2, with TRBD2 identical over 10 bases. After removal of 0 bases from V and 8 bases from J, the junction contained 9 bases not matched to a gene. Germline CDR1 reads SGHTA; CDR2 reads FQGNSA. This CDR3 is 17 amino acids long.

In its sample, this clonotype was seen many times. The CDR3 sequence is CSVGAVTEAFF. Written as DNA, the CDR3 is TGCAGCGTTGGGGCCGTTACTGAAGCTTTCTTT. This sequence joins TRBV29-1 and TRBJ1-1; no clear D. CDR1 is SQVTM, CDR2 ANQGSEA, per germline. The CDR3 loop spans 11 amino acids. V was clipped by 4 bases and J by 5 bases, with 8 bases between them.

The V and J genes are TRBV5-6 and TRBJ2-3; 8 bases are a match to TRBD2. The CDR3 contains 16 residues. Germline values: CDR1 SGHDT, CDR2 YYEEEE. The V segment lost 2 bases and the J segment 6 bases; nucleotides outside the gene matches: 11. The CDR3 sequence is CASSFLGAGGGDTQYF. In nucleotides, the CDR3 is TGTGCCAGCAGCTTTTTAGGTGCGGGAGGTGGGGATACGCAGTATTTT.

This clonotype has ten or more counts. The rearrangement links TRBV6-1 to TRBJ1-1, with 7 bases aligning to TRBD1. The germline CDR1 and CDR2 sequences are MNHNS and SASEGT. This CDR3 has 14 amino acids. Losses at the gene ends were 6 bases for V and 0 bases for J; bases not matched to a gene: 4. In DNA, the CDR3 is TGTGCCAGCAGACAGGGGAGGGTGAACACTGAAGCTTTCTTT. Translated, it gives CASRQGRVNTEAFF.

A few counts support this clonotype. V usage is TRBV9 and J usage is TRBJ2-3, with D unclear. In germline, CDR1 is SGDLS, CDR2 YYNGEE. This CDR3 contains 11 residues. V lost 4 bases, J lost 8 bases, and 8 bases lay in between. CDR3 sequence: CASSLTFTQYF. CDR3 nucleotides: TGTGCCAGCAGCCTGACCTTTACGCAGTATTTT.

Ten or more counts support this clonotype. CDR3 loop: CASIPGTGVRANYGYTF. CDR3 coding DNA: TGTGCCAGCATTCCGGGTACAGGGGTCCGAGCTAACTATGGCTACACCTTC. The gene calls are TRBV2 and TRBJ1-2; 7 bases line up with TRBD1. J gave up 0 bases and V 7 bases, and 14 bases lay outside the gene matches. The CDR3 length is 17 residues. Germline CDR1 SNHLY, CDR2 FYNNEI.

This chain uses TRBV7-3 with TRBJ2-1; the D gene is possibly TRBD2 (6 bases). V lost 4 bases to trimming and J lost 5 bases, with 12 bases between them. This CDR3 spans 14 amino acids. CDR1 and CDR2 (germline): SGHTA, FQGTGA. The CDR3: CASSSMGGNNEQFF. CDR3 nucleotide sequence: TGTGCCAGCAGCTCGATGGGCGGGAACAATGAGCAGTTCTTC.

With regard to this clonotype: This sequence may be a read error, since a much larger clone differs from it by one base. The J gene is TRBJ2-5, the V gene TRBV7-2; 9 bases are a match to TRBD1. The CDR3 is 15 amino acids. Germline V gene lookup returns CDR1 SGHTA and CDR2 FQGNSA. J was trimmed by 7 bases and V by 5 bases; bases with no gene match: 11. The CDR3 loop is CASSIWTGVEGTQYF. The CDR3 bases are TGTGCCAGCAGCATATGGACAGGGGTAGAAGGGACCCAGTACTTC.

In this sample, this clonotype turned up many times. This rearrangement joins TRBV7-9 to TRBJ2-3; no reliable D call. With 7 bases removed from V and 11 bases from J, the gap between germline ends came to 16 bases. CDR3 length: 12 amino acids. The germline CDR1 and CDR2 sequences are SEHNR and FQNEAQ (reference sequence). CDR3 sequence reads: CASKTQDGWQYF. CDR3 in DNA: TGTGCCAGCAAAACCCAGGACGGCTGGCAGTATTTT.

This clonotype occurred many times. The chain has TRBV18 and TRBJ1-4; 7 bases are a match to TRBD1. The ends lost 8 bases at V and 4 bases at J; junction bases unmatched: 4. Germline V lookup: CDR1 KGHSH, CDR2 LQKENI. The CDR3 runs to 13 residues. CDR3 protein: CASQTGLNEKLFF. CDR3 nucleotides: TGTGCCAGCCAGACAGGGCTTAATGAAAAACTGTTTTTT. Filled out from reference TRBV18 and TRBJ1-4, the complete variable domain reads NAGVMQNPRHLVRRRGQEARLRCSPMKGHSHVYWYRQLPEEGLKFMVYLQKENIIDESGMPKERFSAEFPKEGPSILRIQQVVRGDSAAYFCASQTGLNEKLFFGSGTQLSVL.

This clonotype occurred many times. The chain is built from TRBV7-9 and TRBJ2-3, with D perhaps matching TRBD1 (5 bases). CDR1 and CDR2 from the germline V gene are SEHNR and FQNEAQ (reference sequence). The CDR3 is made up of 16 amino acids. V gave up 5 bases and J gave up 0 bases, with 15 bases separating them. The CDR3 DNA reads TGTGCCAGCAGCCCATCGGATCGACAGAGCACAGATACGCAGTATTTT. It is translated as CASSPSDRQSTDTQYF. The full variable domain, with the rest looked up from reference TRBV7-9 and TRBJ2-3, is DTGVSQNPRHKITKRGQNVTFRCDPISEHNRLYWYRQTLGQGPEFLTYFQNEAQLEKSRLLSDRFSAERPKGSFSTLEIQRTEQGDSAMYLCASSPSDRQSTDTQYFGPGTRLTVL.

At least ten counts were recorded for this clonotype. This sequence joins TRBV27 and TRBJ1-1; 9 nucleotides align to TRBD1. CDR1 and CDR2 from the germline V gene are MNHEY and SMNVEV (reference sequence). CDR3 size: 14 residues. J gave up 6 bases and V 4 bases, and 6 bases lay outside the gene matches. CDR3 amino acids: CASSWDRASPEAFF. CDR3 in DNA: TGTGCCAGCAGTTGGGACAGGGCCTCCCCTGAAGCTTTCTTT.

This clonotype was picked up a small number of times. The CDR3 nucleotides read TGTGCCAGCAGCCAAACTATGGGGGAGCAGTACTTC. Translating gives CASSQTMGEQYF. This chain joins TRBV7-9 and TRBJ2-7; D gene uncertain. Looked up from germline, CDR1 is SEHNR and CDR2 is FQNEAQ (reference sequence). The length of the CDR3 is 12 residues. V lost 5 bases and J lost 7, with 12 bases in between.